The rows below give T cell receptor beta chains drawn from one sample of a study of identical twins. In TCRdb, the 5' RACE reads were re-called with MiXCR into one record per CDR3 protein. The table lists 450,000 or so distinct CDR3 sequences, 20% to 25% of them singletons. The sample was also linked to a second study, of T cells expressing NK-cell markers.

The sample comprised CD4+ T cells sorted from blood. Source of these receptors: a young woman in good health. Each CDR3 is given with its conserved first and last residue. A D gene is named only where the DNA matches it firmly. The size entry is marked missing in some rows and otherwise reads once, few, many or a size class.

v_gene	abundance	j_gene	len	d_gene	CDR3aa	CDR3nt
TRBV20-1	few	TRBJ2-7	14	-	CSARDFRGTYEQYF	TGCAGTGCGAGGGACTTTAGAGGGACCTACGAGCAGTACTTC
TRBV4-2	few	TRBJ2-3	16	-	CASSRGGGPQGDTQYF	TGTGCCAGCAGCCGAGGCGGGGGACCACAGGGCGATACGCAGTATTTT
TRBV7-2	-	TRBJ2-7	14	TRBD2	CASSPGSSGNGEYF	TGTGCCAGCAGCCCGGGGTCTAGCGGGAATGGGGAGTACTTC
TRBV20-1	many	TRBJ1-6	12	-	CSAFGVGSPLHF	TGCAGTGCTTTCGGGGTGGGTTCACCCCTCCACTTT
TRBV3-1	-	TRBJ1-2	14	-	CASSHRDGGNGYTF	TGTGCCAGCAGCCACCGGGACGGGGGCAACGGCTACACCTTC
TRBV18	-	TRBJ2-7	16	-	CASSLLGSPVPYEQYF	TGTGCCAGCTCACTTTTGGGGAGCCCGGTTCCCTACGAGCAGTACTTC
TRBV6-2/TRBV6-3	-	TRBJ2-3	13	TRBD2	CASSYFAGEQQYF	TGTGCCAGCAGTTACTTTGCGGGGGAGCAGCAGTATTTT
TRBV20-1	-	TRBJ1-5	14	-	CSARDSTRDQPQHF	TGCAGTGCTAGAGATAGCACTAGAGATCAGCCCCAGCATTTT
TRBV20-1	-	TRBJ2-5	16	-	CSAVRDLGFAQETQYF	TGCAGTGCTGTCCGGGACTTGGGTTTTGCACAAGAGACCCAGTACTTC
TRBV7-9	-	TRBJ2-2	15	TRBD1	CASSFGTDNTGELFF	TGTGCCAGCAGCTTCGGGACAGACAACACCGGGGAGCTGTTTTTT
TRBV10-3	few	TRBJ1-2	13	-	CAISPIPRGNYTF	TGTGCCATCAGCCCGATCCCGAGGGGGAACTACACCTTC
TRBV3-1	few	TRBJ2-3	16	TRBD2	CASSQVLAGYTDTQYF	TGTGCCAGCAGCCAAGTCCTAGCGGGTTACACAGATACGCAGTATTTT
TRBV12-3/TRBV12-4	-	TRBJ2-5	13	-	CASSLTNGETQYF	TGTGCCAGCAGTTTAACCAATGGGGAGACCCAGTACTTC
TRBV20-1	-	TRBJ2-5	13	-	CSARSGGGETQYF	TGCAGTGCTAGGTCAGGGGGAGGGGAGACCCAGTACTTC
TRBV9	few	TRBJ2-5	14	-	CASSVEAGTETQYF	TGTGCCAGCAGCGTAGAGGCGGGAACAGAGACCCAGTACTTC
TRBV5-1	few	TRBJ2-7	16	-	CASSLAGQDYPYEQYF	TGCGCCAGCAGCTTGGCCGGGCAGGACTACCCCTACGAGCAGTACTTC
TRBV5-1	-	TRBJ1-6	14	-	CASTPRTGDSPLHF	TGCGCCAGCACCCCCCGTACAGGAGATTCACCCCTCCACTTT
TRBV6-2/TRBV6-3	many	TRBJ2-7	12	-	CAAGGRLDEQYF	TGTGCCGCCGGCGGACGTCTTGACGAGCAGTACTTC
TRBV3-1	few	TRBJ1-5	13	-	CASSPASGQPQHF	TGTGCCAGCAGCCCTGCCAGTGGTCAGCCCCAGCATTTT
TRBV12-3/TRBV12-4	-	TRBJ2-3	16	TRBD2	CASSQVRGMSTDTQYF	TGTGCCAGCAGTCAGGTGCGGGGGATGAGCACAGATACGCAGTATTTT
TRBV9	-	TRBJ1-1	15	TRBD1	CASSVYRTGDTEAFF	TGTGCCAGCAGCGTGTACCGGACAGGAGACACTGAAGCTTTCTTT
TRBV11-2	-	TRBJ1-1	15	-	CASSLDRRRSTEAFF	TGTGCCAGCAGCTTAGATCGGCGGAGGAGCACTGAAGCTTTCTTT
TRBV7-9	-	TRBJ2-7	15	TRBD1	CASSRPGTGSSEQYF	TGTGCCAGCAGCAGACCGGGGACAGGGTCGTCCGAGCAGTACTTC
TRBV5-6	-	TRBJ2-1	17	-	CASSLSYSLIVGHEQFF	TGTGCCAGCAGCTTGAGTTACAGCCTAATAGTTGGCCATGAGCAGTTCTTC
TRBV29-1	few	TRBJ2-3	12	-	CSVQSPTDTQYF	TGCAGCGTTCAGTCTCCCACAGATACGCAGTATTTT
TRBV4-3	few	TRBJ2-1	15	-	CASSTGFTGVNEQFF	TGCGCCAGCAGCACAGGATTTACCGGGGTCAATGAGCAGTTCTTC
TRBV29-1	few	TRBJ2-5	11	-	CSARPDETQYF	TGCAGCGCACGTCCCGATGAGACCCAGTACTTC
TRBV12-3/TRBV12-4	few	TRBJ2-1	14	-	CASTQARTYNEQFF	TGTGCCAGCACCCAGGCCAGGACCTACAATGAGCAGTTCTTC
TRBV12-3/TRBV12-4	-	TRBJ2-1	16	-	CASSSLRGTTYNEQFF	TGTGCCAGCAGTTCCTTACGCGGGACCACCTACAATGAGCAGTTCTTC
TRBV7-9	-	TRBJ1-5	15	-	CASSLGAGDNQPQHF	TGTGCCAGCAGCTTAGGGGCAGGTGATAATCAGCCCCAGCATTTT
TRBV7-2	-	TRBJ2-2	14	-	CASSTKRATGELFF	TGTGCCAGCAGCACTAAAAGGGCCACCGGGGAGCTGTTTTTT
TRBV10-3	few	TRBJ2-7	17	TRBD2	CAISGYGAGLSSYEQYF	TGTGCCATCAGTGGTTACGGAGCGGGGCTTTCCTCCTACGAGCAGTACTTC
TRBV12-3/TRBV12-4	few	TRBJ2-1	15	TRBD2	CASSRGTSGIDEQFF	TGTGCCAGCAGTAGGGGGACTAGCGGGATCGATGAGCAGTTCTTC
TRBV7-6	few	TRBJ2-5	16	TRBD1	CASSLGSGIRGETQYF	TGTGCCAGCAGCTTAGGATCCGGGATCAGGGGGGAGACCCAGTACTTC